This T cell receptor (beta chain) derives from a study of T-cell memory formation after mild COVID-19. Trimming left V 5 bases short and J 0 bases short, with 8 bases between. This CDR3 spans 14 amino acids. CDR1 and CDR2 (germline): SGHAT, FQNNGV. This clonotype showed up just a few times. TCRdb ran MiXCR on the 5' RACE reads and lists one entry per CDR3 protein. The sample has 140,000 to 150,000 distinct CDR3 sequences; approximately 25% are singletons. Source material: PBMCs or a T cell subset sorted from them (not recorded which). The source is an adult woman who had mild COVID-19 (a few samples of this study predate the infection). Cell type and time point are not known. This chain links TRBV11-2 with TRBJ1-5; no clear D gene. CDR3 bases: TGTGCCAGCAGCCCAGAGTATAGCAATCAGCCCCAGCATTTT. This codes for CASSPEYSNQPQHF. Looking up the rest from reference TRBV11-2 and TRBJ1-5 gives the full variable domain: EAGVAQSPRYKIIEKRQSVAFWCNPISGHATLYWYQQILGQGPKLLIQFQNNGVVDDSQLPKDRFSAERLKGVDSTLKIQPAKLEDSAVYLCASSPEYSNQPQHFGDGTRLSIL.